The sequence of this T cell receptor beta chain was determined in a study of blood T cell repertoires in COVID-19. For the study at large: Sample material is recorded as cDNA or gDNA derived from T cells, B-cell-depleted T cells, or PBMCs.

Original handling: Using reference gene primer amplification, nucleated cell counts were estimated. The assay was immunoSEQ multiplex PCR, and TCRdb's table has in-frame clones only and misses some. The V and J calls and clone size come from that table; D and trimming were worked out from the DNA. This repertoire shows 90,000 to 100,000 clones, 65% to 90% found once; its top ten account for approximately 11%. The germline gives CDR1 ENHRY, CDR2 SYGVKD. This CDR3 region has 14 residues. The ends were cut back, 6 bases at V and 2 bases at J, with 11 bases in the middle. The sample consisted of peripheral blood. The chain recombines TRBV10-3 with TRBJ1-3; D remains ambiguous. This receptor was taken from a man aged 70-80 years with active or convalescent COVID-19. DNA for the CDR3: TGTGCCATCAGATCCGGGGTAACTGGAAACACCATATATTTT. Its protein is CAIRSGVTGNTIYF.